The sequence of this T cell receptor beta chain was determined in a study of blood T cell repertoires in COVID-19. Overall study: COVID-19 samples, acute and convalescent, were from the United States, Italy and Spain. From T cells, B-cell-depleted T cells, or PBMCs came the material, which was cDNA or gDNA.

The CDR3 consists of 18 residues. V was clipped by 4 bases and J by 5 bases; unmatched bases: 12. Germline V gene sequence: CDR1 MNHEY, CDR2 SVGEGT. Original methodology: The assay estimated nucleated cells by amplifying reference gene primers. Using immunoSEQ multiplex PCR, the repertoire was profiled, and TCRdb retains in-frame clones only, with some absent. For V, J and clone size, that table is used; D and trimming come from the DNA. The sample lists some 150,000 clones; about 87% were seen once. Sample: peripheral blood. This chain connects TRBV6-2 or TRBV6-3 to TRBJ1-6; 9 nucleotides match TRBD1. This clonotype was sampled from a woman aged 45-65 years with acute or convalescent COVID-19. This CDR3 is CASSFGTGNLRNNSPLHF. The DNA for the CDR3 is TGTGCCAGCAGTTTCGGGACAGGGAACCTTAGGAATAATTCACCCCTCCACTTT.